Below are 19 T cell receptor beta chains sequenced from a single sample in a study of blood T cell repertoires in COVID-19 (TCRdb year 2020). Receptor libraries were prepared by the immunoSEQ multiplex PCR assay. TCRdb obtained this table from immuneACCESS and retained in-frame rearrangements with V and J assigned. These tables miss some clones; where compared with another copy, unresolved V genes account for less than half of the shortfall, and the remainder is unexplained. The sample includes about 210,000 clones, with around 84% observed a single time. The ten largest account for 10% of the sample. The sample comprised peripheral blood. The receptors stem from a woman at least 80 years old with COVID-19, enrolled during active disease.

This clone occurred once. CDR3 protein: CASSVFRGGRENEQFF. Written as DNA, the CDR3 is TGTGCCAGCAGTGTCTTTAGGGGGGGCCGGGAAAATGAGCAGTTCTTC. J is TRBJ2-1 and V is TRBV25-1; tentative D call: TRBD2 (7 bases). V was shortened by 4 bases and J by 7 bases, with 20 bases between the two germline ends. CDR1 is MGHDK, CDR2 SYGVNS, per germline. There are 16 residues in the CDR3.

This chain connects TRBV18 to TRBJ2-5; D is perhaps TRBD1 (6 bases). Trimming left V 0 bases short and J 3 bases short, with 14 bases between. The CDR3 has 16 residues. Germline V lookup: CDR1 KGHSH, CDR2 LQKENI. Written as DNA, the CDR3 is TGTGCCAGCTCACCACCAAGGGGGACGTGGGAAGAGACCCAGTACTTC. Encoded protein: CASSPPRGTWEETQYF.

This chain connects TRBV19 to TRBJ1-6; D gene uncertain. CDR1 LNHDA and CDR2 SQIVND come from the germline V gene (reference sequence). Trimming cost V 5 bases and J 7 bases, with 12 bases left between them. This CDR3 is 14 amino acids long. CDR3 DNA sequence: TGTGCCAGTAGTGTCCGGGAGCTAAATTCACCCCTCCACTTT. Protein sequence: CASSVRELNSPLHF.

The genes are TRBV6-5 and TRBJ1-4; TRBD1 matches 8 bases. This CDR3 contains 13 residues. CDR1 and CDR2 (germline): MNHEY, SVGAGI. Losses at the gene ends were 6 bases for V and 11 bases for J; bases not matched to a gene: 8. The CDR3 DNA reads TGTGCCAGCAGGCCAGGGGGCGAAGGTAAACTGTTTTTT. Translated, it gives CASRPGGEGKLFF.

This chain joins TRBV12-3 or TRBV12-4 and TRBJ1-6; D gene uncertain. V was cut by 3 bases and J by 9 bases, with 6 bases left in between. This CDR3 spans 12 amino acids. The chain's CDR3 is CASSFQFSPLHF. The CDR3 region has the DNA TGTGCCAGCAGTTTTCAGTTTTCACCCCTCCACTTT.

The chain employs TRBV24-1 and TRBJ2-1, with D perhaps matching TRBD2 (7 bases). In germline, CDR1 is KGHDR, CDR2 SFDVKD. The V and J ends lost 7 bases and 9 bases respectively, with 18 bases between them. The CDR3 extends over 14 amino acids. In DNA form, the CDR3 reads TGTGCCACCAGCCCCCGCCTAGCGGACAGTGAGCAGTTCTTC. Translated: CATSPRLADSEQFF.

This clone occurred once. CDR3 nucleotides: TGCGCCAGCAGCTTTGGCCCCTCAAAAGCGGAAAAACTGTTTTTT. Translated: CASSFGPSKAEKLFF. The gene calls are TRBV5-1 and TRBJ1-4, with D uncertain. CDR3 size: 15 residues. V dropped 2 bases and J dropped 8 bases, with 16 bases sitting between them. Germline V gives CDR1 SGHRS, CDR2 YFSETQ.

CDR3: CSVGLLDEQFF. The CDR3 coding sequence is TGCAGCGTTGGCCTACTTGATGAGCAGTTCTTC. The V call is TRBV29-1, the J call TRBJ2-1; D call uncertain. Trimming removed 4 bases at V and 8 bases at J, with 9 bases between. This CDR3 spans 11 amino acids. Germline CDR1 reads SQVTM; CDR2 reads ANQGSEA.

This clone was counted between two and nine times. The gene calls are TRBV7-2 and TRBJ1-1; no clear D. The V and J ends lost 1 base and 4 bases respectively, with 16 bases between them. The CDR3 has 16 amino acids. In germline, CDR1 is SGHTA, CDR2 FQGNSA. Here the CDR3 reads CASSLVGQPRGTEAFF. CDR3 coding DNA: TGTGCCAGCAGCTTAGTAGGTCAGCCCCGGGGCACTGAAGCTTTCTTT.

The chain joins TRBV7-9 to TRBJ1-5, with D unresolved. The germline V gene encodes CDR1 SEHNR and CDR2 FQNEAQ (reference sequence). This CDR3 contains 16 residues. Trimming took off 5 bases at V and 4 bases at J, with 18 bases between the two ends. DNA for the CDR3: TGTGCCAGCAGCGGAGTGGTATCAGCAACAAATCAGCCCCAGCATTTT. Residues: CASSGVVSATNQPQHF.

CDR3 residues: CASSEGRDGYTF. For the CDR3, the DNA is TGCGCCAGCAGCGAAGGCAGGGATGGCTACACCTTC. This chain joins TRBV4-3 and TRBJ1-2; D is possibly TRBD1 (5 bases). Trimming left V 5 bases short and J 6 bases short, with 10 bases between. Germline lookup yields CDR1 LGHNA and CDR2 YSLEER. The CDR3 length is 12 residues.

The J gene is TRBJ1-5, the V gene TRBV12-3 or TRBV12-4; tentative D call: TRBD1 (5 bases). Trimming left V 6 bases short and J 0 bases short, with 6 bases between. The CDR3 has 13 residues. The CDR3 DNA reads TGTGCCAGCAGACAGGCTAGCAATCAGCCCCAGCATTTT. Amino acid sequence: CASRQASNQPQHF.

Note on this clone: Other DNA sequences in the sample encode the same CDR3. V usage is TRBV5-1 and J usage is TRBJ1-6; 11 nucleotides line up with TRBD1. CDR3 length: 14 residues. After removal of 3 bases from V and 9 bases from J, the junction contained 2 bases not matched to a gene. Germline V gene sequence: CDR1 SGHRS, CDR2 YFSETQ. The CDR3 sequence: CASSSGQGASPLHF. The CDR3 nucleotides read TGCGCCAGCAGCTCTGGACAGGGGGCTTCACCCCTCCACTTT.

This clone was detected only a few times. The rearrangement links TRBV5-4 to TRBJ2-5; 13 nucleotides align to TRBD2. CDR1 is SGHNT, CDR2 YYREEE, per germline (reference sequence). The CDR3 runs 18 residues. V lost 3 bases, J lost 5 bases, and 13 bases stayed unmatched. The CDR3 spells CASSSGLAGLGNRETQYF. CDR3 bases: TGTGCCAGCAGCTCGGGACTAGCGGGGTTGGGAAATAGGGAGACCCAGTACTTC.

For the CDR3, the DNA is TGTGCCAGCAGCCGACGAGTGCTAGCGGGGGACAATGAGCAGTTCTTC. It encodes CASSRRVLAGDNEQFF. This chain uses TRBV5-6 with TRBJ2-1; 10 nucleotides agree with TRBD2. Germline values: CDR1 SGHDT, CDR2 YYEEEE. The CDR3 runs 16 residues. After removal of 4 bases from V and 5 bases from J, the junction contained 9 bases not matched to a gene.

This clone was seen a single time. This chain connects TRBV19 to TRBJ1-4, with no clear D. The germline V gene encodes CDR1 LNHDA and CDR2 SQIVND (reference sequence). V was pared by 6 bases and J by 0 bases, with 11 bases between. This CDR3 is built from 15 residues. The CDR3 DNA sequence: TGTGCCAGTAGCCGAGCGATGGCAACTAATGAAAAACTGTTTTTT. As protein: CASSRAMATNEKLFF.

The chain combines TRBV5-4 with TRBJ2-6, with 8 bases lining up with TRBD1. V lost 0 bases to trimming and J lost 3 bases; unmatched junction nucleotides: 5. CDR1 and CDR2 from the germline V gene are SGHNT and YYREEE (reference sequence). The CDR3 is 17 residues long. CDR3: CASSLGQGALGANVLTF. The CDR3 bases are TGTGCCAGCAGCTTGGGGCAGGGGGCGCTTGGGGCCAACGTCCTGACTTTC.

The V and J genes are TRBV28 and TRBJ2-7; 8 bases are a match to TRBD2. This CDR3 spans 16 amino acids. Germline loops: CDR1 MDHEN, CDR2 SYDVKM. V shed 6 bases and J 2 bases; nucleotides not matched to a gene: 12. CDR3: CASSSAGGQRPYEQYV. Written as DNA, the CDR3 is TGTGCCAGCAGCTCCGCGGGAGGACAGAGGCCCTACGAGCAGTACGTC.

This chain links TRBV2 with TRBJ2-7; weak D call: TRBD1 (5 bases). The CDR3 is made up of 15 amino acids. Germline loops: CDR1 SNHLY, CDR2 FYNNEI. V was trimmed by 2 bases and J by 6 bases, leaving 17 bases between them. The CDR3 nucleotides read TGTGCCAGCAGTGAATTTGGGGCAGGAGCGTCCGAGCAGTACGTC. Translated: CASSEFGAGASEQYV.